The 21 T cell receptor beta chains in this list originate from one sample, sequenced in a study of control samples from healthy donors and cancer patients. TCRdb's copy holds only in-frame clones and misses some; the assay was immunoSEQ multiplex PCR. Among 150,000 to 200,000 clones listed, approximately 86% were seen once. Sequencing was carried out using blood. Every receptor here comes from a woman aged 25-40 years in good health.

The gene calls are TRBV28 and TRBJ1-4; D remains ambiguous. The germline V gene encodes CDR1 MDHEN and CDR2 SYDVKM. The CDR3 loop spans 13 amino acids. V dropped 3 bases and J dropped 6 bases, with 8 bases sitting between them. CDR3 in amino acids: CASSFNSHEKLFF. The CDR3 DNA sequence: TGTGCCAGCAGTTTTAACAGCCATGAAAAACTGTTTTTT.

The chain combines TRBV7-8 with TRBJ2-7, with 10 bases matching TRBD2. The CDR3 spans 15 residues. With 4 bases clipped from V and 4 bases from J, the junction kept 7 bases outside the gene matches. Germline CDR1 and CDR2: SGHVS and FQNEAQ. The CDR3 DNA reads TGTGCCAGCAGCTGGGCCCTAGCGGGGGAATACGAGCAGTACGTC. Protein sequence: CASSWALAGEYEQYV.

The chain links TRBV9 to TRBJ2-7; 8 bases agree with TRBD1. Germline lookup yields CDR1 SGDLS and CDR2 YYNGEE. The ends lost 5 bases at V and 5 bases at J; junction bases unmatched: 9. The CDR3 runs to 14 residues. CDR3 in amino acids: CASSLGQGGNEQYF. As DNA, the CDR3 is TGTGCCAGCAGTTTAGGACAGGGTGGGAACGAGCAGTACTTC.

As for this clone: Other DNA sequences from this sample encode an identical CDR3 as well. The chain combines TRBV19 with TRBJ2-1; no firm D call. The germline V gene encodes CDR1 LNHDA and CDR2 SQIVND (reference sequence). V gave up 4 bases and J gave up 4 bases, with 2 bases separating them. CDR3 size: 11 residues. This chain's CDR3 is CASSTYNEQFF. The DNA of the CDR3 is TGTGCCAGTAGTACTTACAATGAGCAGTTCTTC.

The CDR3 DNA sequence: TGTGCCACCAGCCGGGTCACCGGGGAGCTGTTTTTT. Translating it yields CATSRVTGELFF. V usage is TRBV24-1 and J usage is TRBJ2-2; no clear D. The CDR3 has 12 amino acids. V dropped 7 bases and J dropped 4 bases, with 6 bases sitting between them. CDR1 is KGHDR and CDR2 is SFDVKD in the germline V gene.

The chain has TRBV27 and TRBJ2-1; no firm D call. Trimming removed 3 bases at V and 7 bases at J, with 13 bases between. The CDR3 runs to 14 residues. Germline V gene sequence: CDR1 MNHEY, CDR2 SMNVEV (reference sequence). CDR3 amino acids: CASSLRTAINEQFF. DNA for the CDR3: TGTGCCAGCAGTTTGCGAACGGCGATTAATGAGCAGTTCTTC.

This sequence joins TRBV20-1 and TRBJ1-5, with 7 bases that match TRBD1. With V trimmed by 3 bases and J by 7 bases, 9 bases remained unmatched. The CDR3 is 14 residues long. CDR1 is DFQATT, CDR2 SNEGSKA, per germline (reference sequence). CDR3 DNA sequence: TGCAGTGCTAGTCGAAGGGGGCCGGGGCAGCCCCAGCATTTT. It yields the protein CSASRRGPGQPQHF.

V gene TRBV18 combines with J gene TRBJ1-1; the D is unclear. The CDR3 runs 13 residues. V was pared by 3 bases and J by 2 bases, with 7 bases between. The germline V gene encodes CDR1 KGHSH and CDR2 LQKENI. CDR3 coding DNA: TGTGCCAGCTCACCTGGGGATAACACTGAAGCTTTCTTT. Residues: CASSPGDNTEAFF.

The CDR3 is CASSGRGEGRDNEKLFF. The CDR3 nucleotides are TGTGCCAGCAGTGGCCGGGGAGAAGGACGGGATAATGAAAAACTGTTTTTT. This chain joins TRBV2 and TRBJ1-4; no definite D call. CDR3 length: 17 amino acids. Germline lookup yields CDR1 SNHLY and CDR2 FYNNEI. Trimming stripped 4 bases from V and 4 bases from J, with 19 bases between.

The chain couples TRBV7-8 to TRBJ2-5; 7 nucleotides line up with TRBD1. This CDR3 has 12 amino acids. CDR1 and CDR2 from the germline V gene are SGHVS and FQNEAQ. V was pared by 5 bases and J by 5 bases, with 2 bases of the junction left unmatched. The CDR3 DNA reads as TGTGCCAGCAGCGTACAGGGGGAGACCCAGTACTTC. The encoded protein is CASSVQGETQYF.

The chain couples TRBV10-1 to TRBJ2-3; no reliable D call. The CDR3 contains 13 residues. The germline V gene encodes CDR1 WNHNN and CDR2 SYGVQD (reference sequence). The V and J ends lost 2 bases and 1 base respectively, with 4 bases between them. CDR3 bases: TGCGCCAGCAGTGAGGGGGGCACAGATACGCAGTATTTT. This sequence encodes CASSEGGTDTQYF.

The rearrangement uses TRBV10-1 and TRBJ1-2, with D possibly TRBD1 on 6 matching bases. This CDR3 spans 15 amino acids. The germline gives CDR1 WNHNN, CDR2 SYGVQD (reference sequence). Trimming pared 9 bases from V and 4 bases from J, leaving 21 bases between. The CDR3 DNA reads TGCGCCAGATCAAAAACAGGGTGTTGTTCCTATGGCTACACCTTC. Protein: CARSKTGCCSYGYTF.

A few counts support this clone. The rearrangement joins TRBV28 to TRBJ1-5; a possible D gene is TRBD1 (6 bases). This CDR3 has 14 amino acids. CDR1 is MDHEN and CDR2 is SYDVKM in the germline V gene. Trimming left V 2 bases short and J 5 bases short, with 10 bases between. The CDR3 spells CASSLGPGDQPQHF. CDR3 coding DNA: TGTGCCAGCAGTTTAGGGCCAGGGGATCAGCCCCAGCATTTT.

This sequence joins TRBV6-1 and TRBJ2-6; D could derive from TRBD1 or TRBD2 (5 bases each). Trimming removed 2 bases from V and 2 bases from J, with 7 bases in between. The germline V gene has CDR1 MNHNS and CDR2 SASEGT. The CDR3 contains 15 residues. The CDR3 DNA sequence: TGTGCCAGCAGTGAAATGGGGGCTGGGGCCAACGTCCTGACTTTC. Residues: CASSEMGAGANVLTF.

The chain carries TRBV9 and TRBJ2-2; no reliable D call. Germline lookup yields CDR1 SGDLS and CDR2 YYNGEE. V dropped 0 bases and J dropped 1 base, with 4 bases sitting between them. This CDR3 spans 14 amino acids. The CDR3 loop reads CASSVAQNTGELFF. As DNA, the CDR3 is TGTGCCAGCAGCGTAGCTCAGAACACCGGGGAGCTGTTTTTT.

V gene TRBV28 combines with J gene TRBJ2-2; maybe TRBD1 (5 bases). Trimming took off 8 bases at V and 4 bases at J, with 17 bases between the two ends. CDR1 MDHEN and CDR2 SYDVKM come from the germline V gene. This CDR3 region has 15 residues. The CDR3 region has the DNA TGTGCCAGCGTAAGGGGCGGACCGGCCACCGGGGAGCTGTTTTTT. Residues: CASVRGGPATGELFF.

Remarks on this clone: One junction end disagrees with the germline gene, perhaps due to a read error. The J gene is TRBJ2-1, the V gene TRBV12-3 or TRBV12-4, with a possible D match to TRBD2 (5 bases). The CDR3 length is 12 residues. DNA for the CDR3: TGTGCCAGCAGGCCTAGCTACGATGAGCAGTTCTTC. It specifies CASRPSYDEQFF.

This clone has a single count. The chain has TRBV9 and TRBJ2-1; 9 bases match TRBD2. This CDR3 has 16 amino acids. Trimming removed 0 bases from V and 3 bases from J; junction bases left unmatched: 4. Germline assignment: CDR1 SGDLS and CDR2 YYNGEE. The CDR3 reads CASSVGLADIYNEQFF. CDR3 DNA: TGTGCCAGCAGCGTAGGACTAGCGGATATCTACAATGAGCAGTTCTTC.

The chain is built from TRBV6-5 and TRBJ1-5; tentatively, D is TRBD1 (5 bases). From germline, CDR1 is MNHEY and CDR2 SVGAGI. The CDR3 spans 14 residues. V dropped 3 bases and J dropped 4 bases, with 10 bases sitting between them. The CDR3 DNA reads TGTGCCAGCAGTTATATAGGGGAGAATCAGCCCCAGCATTTT. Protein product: CASSYIGENQPQHF.

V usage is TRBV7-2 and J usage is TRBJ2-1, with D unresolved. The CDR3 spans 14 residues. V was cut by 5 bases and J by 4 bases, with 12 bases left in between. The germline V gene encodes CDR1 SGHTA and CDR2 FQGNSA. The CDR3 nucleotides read TGTGCCAGCAGCCCTGGCAGCGAGTACAATGAGCAGTTCTTC. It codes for CASSPGSEYNEQFF.

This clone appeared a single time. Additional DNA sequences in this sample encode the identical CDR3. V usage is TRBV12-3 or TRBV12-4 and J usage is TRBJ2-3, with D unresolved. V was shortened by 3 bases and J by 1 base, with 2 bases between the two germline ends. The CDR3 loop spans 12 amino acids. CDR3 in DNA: TGTGCCAGCAGTTTTGGCACAGATACGCAGTATTTT. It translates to CASSFGTDTQYF.